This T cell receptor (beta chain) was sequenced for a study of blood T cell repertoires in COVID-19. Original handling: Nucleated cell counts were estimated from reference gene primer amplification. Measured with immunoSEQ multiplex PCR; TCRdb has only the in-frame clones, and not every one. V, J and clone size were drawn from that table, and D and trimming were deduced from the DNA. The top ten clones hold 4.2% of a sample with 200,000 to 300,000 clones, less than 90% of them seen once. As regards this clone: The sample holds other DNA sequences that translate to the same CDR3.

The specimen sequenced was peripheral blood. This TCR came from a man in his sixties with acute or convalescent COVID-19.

CDR3 DNA sequence: TGTGCCAGCAGCTTACCGGGAACAAAAGAGACCCAGTACTTC. It codes for CASSLPGTKETQYF. The rearrangement links TRBV5-4 to TRBJ2-5; perhaps TRBD2 as D (5 bases). Between the trimmed V and J ends, which lost 2 bases and 3 bases, there was a span of 11 bases. This CDR3 is built from 14 residues. CDR1 and CDR2 (germline): SGHNT, YYREEE (reference sequence).